The 5 T cell receptor beta chains given below trace back to one sample, sequenced in a study of T cells in Graves' hyperthyroidism and ophthalmopathy. It was RNA transcripts that yielded the amplified TCR beta CDR3 regions. HTBI primers were employed in a first-round RT-PCR of the TCR CDR3. TCRdb processed the multiplex PCR reads anew with MiXCR; each CDR3 protein has one entry. The sample lists over 550,000 distinct CDR3 sequences, 16% occurring once. Sequenced input: blood. The receptors come from a woman aged 18-29 years with Graves' hyperthyroidism.

This clonotype was seen many times. The chain joins TRBV10-3 to TRBJ2-1, with TRBD1 matching 7 bases. CDR1 ENHRY and CDR2 SYGVKD come from the germline V gene. The CDR3 is 14 residues long. V gave up 6 bases and J gave up 2 bases; unmatched junction bases: 4. CDR3 nucleotides: TGTGCCATCAGCCGGGACAGAACCTACAATGAGCAGTTCTTC. This encodes CAISRDRTYNEQFF.

The V and J genes are TRBV6-2 or TRBV6-3 and TRBJ2-7; D possibly uses TRBD1 or TRBD2 (7 bases each). CDR3 size: 15 residues. V was trimmed by 2 bases and J by 2 bases, leaving 13 bases between them. CDR1 is MNHEY and CDR2 is SVGEGT in the germline V gene. As DNA, the CDR3 is TGTGCCAGCAGTTACGGGCAGGGGGGGGCCTACGAGCAGTACTTC. This translates into CASSYGQGGAYEQYF.

This clonotype was recorded a few times. The V call is TRBV12-3 or TRBV12-4, the J call TRBJ2-7; D perhaps matches TRBD1 (6 bases). Trimming shortened V by 3 bases and J by 7 bases, and 13 bases separated the two germline ends. The CDR3 runs to 13 residues. The CDR3 loop reads CASSFRGYGEQYF. In nucleotides, the CDR3 is TGTGCCAGCAGTTTTAGGGGGTATGGGGAGCAGTACTTC.

This chain joins TRBV4-1 and TRBJ2-3, with 11 positions matching TRBD2. Germline V gives CDR1 MGHRA, CDR2 YSYEKL. The CDR3 is 17 amino acids. The trim removed 0 bases at V and 7 bases at J, leaving 9 bases unmatched. CDR3 sequence reads: CASSQDTTSGRGYTQYF. CDR3 nucleotide sequence: TGCGCCAGCAGCCAAGACACAACTAGCGGGAGAGGTTATACGCAGTATTTT.

This clonotype was picked up a small number of times. The rearrangement joins TRBV5-1 to TRBJ1-2; weak D call: TRBD1 (6 bases). V lost 5 bases and J lost 3, with 20 bases in between. Germline loops: CDR1 SGHRS, CDR2 YFSETQ. This CDR3 region has 16 residues. CDR3 protein: CASRHDQGRTYYGYTF. In nucleotides, the CDR3 is TGCGCCAGCAGGCATGATCAGGGGCGGACCTACTATGGCTACACCTTC.